Listed below are T cell receptor beta chains from one sample, sequenced in a study of blood T cell repertoires in COVID-19. Repertoires were generated with immunoSEQ multiplex PCR, while TCRdb's copy carries only in-frame clones and drops some. The repertoire consists of about 180,000 clones, with 75% to 90% occurring once and the leading ten covering approximately 2.5%. The sequencing input was PBMCs or T cells enriched from blood (not recorded which). Receptors were obtained from a woman aged 40 to 55 with acute COVID-19. CDR3s include the opening cysteine and the closing phenylalanine or tryptophan. The D gene is left open where the match is weak. Where a row states a size, it is once, few, many or the class of an expanded clone; other rows omit it.

.,TRBJ1-1,TRBV28,.,TGTGCCAGCATACCCGGACTGACGCCTGAGGAATACACTGAAGCTTTCTTT,CASIPGLTPEEYTEAFF
TRBD1,TRBJ1-2,TRBV29-1,.,TGCAGCGTTGGTGGGACAGGAGGCGTTTATGGCTACACCTTC,CSVGGTGGVYGYTF
.,TRBJ2-2,TRBV18,.,TGTGCCAGCTCCCCCACTAGCCGGTCGAACACCGGGGAGCTGTTTTTT,CASSPTSRSNTGELFF
.,TRBJ2-7,TRBV3-1/TRBV3-2,.,TGTGCCAGCAGCCAAGATCCGGTTTTTGGCGAGCAGTACTTC,CASSQDPVFGEQYF
.,TRBJ1-3,TRBV9,once,TGTGCCAGCAGCTCCGGGTTCCGAGACACCATATATTTT,CASSSGFRDTIYF
.,TRBJ1-2,TRBV9,.,TGTGCCAGCAGCATGACAAGCCTTAACTATGGCTACACCTTC,CASSMTSLNYGYTF
TRBD1,TRBJ2-2,TRBV2,.,TGTGCCAGCACCACAGGGGGCGCGAGGACCGGGGAGCTGTTTTTT,CASTTGGARTGELFF
.,TRBJ2-5,TRBV5-8,.,TGTGCCAGCAGCGCAATGGTTTCCCGGGGGACCCAGTACTTC,CASSAMVSRGTQYF
.,TRBJ1-1,TRBV5-1,.,TGCGCCAGCAGCCCCCGGGGGAACACTGAAGCTTTCTTT,CASSPRGNTEAFF
TRBD1,TRBJ1-4,TRBV13,.,TGTGCCAGCAGCTTTTCAGGGGGCTATGAAAAACTGTTTTTT,CASSFSGGYEKLFF
TRBD2,TRBJ2-3,TRBV7-9,.,TGTGCCAGCAGCTTCCAAGCGGGACGCACAGATACGCAGTATTTT,CASSFQAGRTDTQYF
TRBD1,TRBJ2-2,TRBV9,.,TGTGCCAGCAGCCGTTTTACAGGGGCGGACACCGGGGAGCTGTTTTTT,CASSRFTGADTGELFF
.,TRBJ1-6,TRBV3-1/TRBV3-2,.,TGTGCCAGCAGCCAAGAAGGGTTGTTTTACCGGGACACTGATTCACCCCTCCACTTT,CASSQEGLFYRDTDSPLHF
.,TRBJ1-3,TRBV6-4,.,TGTGCCAACTCCCCCGGGGTCAAGGTAGTCTCTGGAAACACCATATATTTT,CANSPGVKVVSGNTIYF
.,TRBJ2-7,TRBV2,.,TGTGCCAGCAGTGAAGCGGGGGGCTCCTACGAGCAGTACTTC,CASSEAGGSYEQYF
.,TRBJ2-7,TRBV4-1,.,TGCGCCAGCAGCCAAGATCCAGCAGGGCTCGAGCAGTACTTC,CASSQDPAGLEQYF